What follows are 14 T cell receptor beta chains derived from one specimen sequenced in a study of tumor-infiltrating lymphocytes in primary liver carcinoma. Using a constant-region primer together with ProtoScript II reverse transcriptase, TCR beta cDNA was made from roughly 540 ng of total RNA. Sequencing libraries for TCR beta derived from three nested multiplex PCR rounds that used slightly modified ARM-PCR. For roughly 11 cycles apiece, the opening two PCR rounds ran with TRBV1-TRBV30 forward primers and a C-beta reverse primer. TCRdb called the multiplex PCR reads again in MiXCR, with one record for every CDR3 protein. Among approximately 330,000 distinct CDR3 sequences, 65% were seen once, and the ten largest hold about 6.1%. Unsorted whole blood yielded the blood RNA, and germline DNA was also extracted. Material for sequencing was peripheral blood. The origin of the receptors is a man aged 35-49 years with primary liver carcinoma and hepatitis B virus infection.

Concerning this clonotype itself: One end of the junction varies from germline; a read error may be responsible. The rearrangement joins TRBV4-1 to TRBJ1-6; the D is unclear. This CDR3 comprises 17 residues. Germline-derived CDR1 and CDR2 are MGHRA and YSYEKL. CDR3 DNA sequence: TGCGCCAGCAGCCAAGATTGGGCGGGTGGCTATAATCCACCCCTCCATTTT. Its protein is CASSQDWAGGYNPPLHF.

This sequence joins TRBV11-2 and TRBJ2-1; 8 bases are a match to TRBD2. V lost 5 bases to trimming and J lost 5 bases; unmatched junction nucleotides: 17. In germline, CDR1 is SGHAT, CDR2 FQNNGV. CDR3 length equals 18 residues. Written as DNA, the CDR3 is TGTGCCAGCAGCCTGGAGGTTGGAGCGGGAGACTGGAACAATGAGCAGTTCTTC. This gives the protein CASSLEVGAGDWNNEQFF.

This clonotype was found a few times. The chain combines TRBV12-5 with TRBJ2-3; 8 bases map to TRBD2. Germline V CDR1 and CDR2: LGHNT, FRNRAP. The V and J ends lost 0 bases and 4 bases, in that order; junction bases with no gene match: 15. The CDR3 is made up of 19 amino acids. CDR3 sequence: CASGLVAPGGVSSADTQYF. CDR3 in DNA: TGTGCTAGTGGTTTGGTTGCCCCGGGAGGGGTTTCTAGCGCAGATACGCAGTATTTT.

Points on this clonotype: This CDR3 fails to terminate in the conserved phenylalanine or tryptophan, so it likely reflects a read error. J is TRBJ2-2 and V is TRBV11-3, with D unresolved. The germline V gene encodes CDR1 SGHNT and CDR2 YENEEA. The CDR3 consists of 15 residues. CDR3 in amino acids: CASGLDRRNPGELFI. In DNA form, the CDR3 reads TGTGCCAGCGGCTTAGATCGCAGGAATCCCGGGGAGCTGTTTATT.

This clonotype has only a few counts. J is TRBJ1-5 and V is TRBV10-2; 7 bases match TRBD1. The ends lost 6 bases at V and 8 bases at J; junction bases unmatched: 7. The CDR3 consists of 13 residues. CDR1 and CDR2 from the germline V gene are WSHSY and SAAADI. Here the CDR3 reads CASRAGGTEPQHF. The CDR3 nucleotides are TGCGCCAGCAGGGCAGGGGGAACGGAGCCCCAGCATTTT.

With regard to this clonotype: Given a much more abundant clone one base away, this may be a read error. DNA for the CDR3: TGCGCCGGCAGCCAAGGCCTAGCGGAGTACAATGAGCAGTTCTTC. This gives the protein CAGSQGLAEYNEQFF. V usage is TRBV4-1 and J usage is TRBJ2-1; 7 bases agree with TRBD2. Germline values: CDR1 MGHRA, CDR2 YSYEKL. CDR3 size: 15 residues.

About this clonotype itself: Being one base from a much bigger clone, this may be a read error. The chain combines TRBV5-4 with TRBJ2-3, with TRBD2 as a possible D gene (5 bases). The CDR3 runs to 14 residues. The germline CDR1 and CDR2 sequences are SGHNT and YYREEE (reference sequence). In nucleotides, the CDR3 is TGTGCCAGCAGCTTGACTTCTAGCACAGATGCGCAGTATTTT. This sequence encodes CASSLTSSTDAQYF. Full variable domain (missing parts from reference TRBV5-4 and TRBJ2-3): ETGVTQSPTHLIKTRGQQVTLRCSSQSGHNTVSWYQQALGQGPQFIFQYYREEENGRGNFPPRFSGLQFPNYSSELNVNALELDDSALYLCASSLTSSTDAQYFGPGTRLTVL.

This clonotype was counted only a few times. DNA for the CDR3: TGTGCCAGCAGCCAAGATGAGGGGGTCCACTCCTACGAGCAGTACTTC. The encoded protein is CASSQDEGVHSYEQYF. This sequence joins TRBV14 and TRBJ2-7; tentative D call: TRBD1 (6 bases). From germline, CDR1 is SGHDN and CDR2 FVKESK. V was clipped by 0 bases and J by 0 bases, with 12 bases between them. CDR3 size: 16 residues.

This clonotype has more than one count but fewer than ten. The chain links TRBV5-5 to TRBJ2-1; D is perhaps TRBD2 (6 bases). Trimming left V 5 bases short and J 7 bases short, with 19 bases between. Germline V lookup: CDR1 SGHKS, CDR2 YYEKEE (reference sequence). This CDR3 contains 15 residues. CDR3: CASSRTGLPGNEQFF. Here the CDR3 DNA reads TGTGCCAGCAGTCGCACGGGACTCCCTGGAAATGAGCAGTTCTTC.

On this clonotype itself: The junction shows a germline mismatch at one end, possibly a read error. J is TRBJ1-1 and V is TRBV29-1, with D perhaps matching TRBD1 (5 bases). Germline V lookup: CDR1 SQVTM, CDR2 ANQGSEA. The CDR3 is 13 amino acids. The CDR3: CSVEGGWNTGAFF. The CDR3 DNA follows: TGCAGCGTTGAGGGGGGATGGAACACTGGAGCTTTCTTT.

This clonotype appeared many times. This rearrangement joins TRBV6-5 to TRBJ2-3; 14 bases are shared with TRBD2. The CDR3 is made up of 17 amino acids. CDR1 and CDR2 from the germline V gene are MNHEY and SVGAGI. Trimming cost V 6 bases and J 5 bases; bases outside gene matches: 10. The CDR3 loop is CASRITRLAGGGDTQYF. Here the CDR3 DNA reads TGTGCCAGCAGGATAACGAGACTAGCGGGAGGGGGAGATACGCAGTATTTT.

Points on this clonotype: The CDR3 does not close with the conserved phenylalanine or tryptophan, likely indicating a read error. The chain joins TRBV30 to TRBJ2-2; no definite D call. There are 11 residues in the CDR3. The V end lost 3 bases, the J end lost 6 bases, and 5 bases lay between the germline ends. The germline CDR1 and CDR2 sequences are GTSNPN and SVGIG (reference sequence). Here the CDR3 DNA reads TGTGCCTGGAGGGCACCCGGGGAGCTGTTTTCT. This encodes CAWRAPGELFS.

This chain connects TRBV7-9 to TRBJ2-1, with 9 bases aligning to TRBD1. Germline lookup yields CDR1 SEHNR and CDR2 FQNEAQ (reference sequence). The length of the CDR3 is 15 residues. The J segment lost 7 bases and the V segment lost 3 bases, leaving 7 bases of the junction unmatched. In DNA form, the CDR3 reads TGTGCCAGCAGCTTTTCTGACAGGGGGGGTAATGAGCAGTTCTTC. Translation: CASSFSDRGGNEQFF.

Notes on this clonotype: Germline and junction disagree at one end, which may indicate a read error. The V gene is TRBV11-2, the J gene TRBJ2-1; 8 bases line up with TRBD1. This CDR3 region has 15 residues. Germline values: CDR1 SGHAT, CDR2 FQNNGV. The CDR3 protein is CASNTSGQVVNEQFF. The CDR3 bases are TGTGCCAGCAATACCTCGGGACAGGTCGTCAATGAGCAATTCTTC.